The T cell receptor beta chain under discussion was sequenced for a study of blood T cell repertoires in COVID-19. Study background: COVID-19 samples, acute and convalescent, were from the United States, Italy and Spain. T cells, B-cell-depleted T cells, or PBMCs provided the cDNA or gDNA that served as material.

In the original processing: How many nucleated cells were present was estimated from reference gene primer amplification. The repertoire was sequenced with immunoSEQ multiplex PCR; TCRdb's copy has only in-frame clones and lacks some. V and J calls and clone size come straight from that table; D and trimming were deduced from the DNA. Here the sample spans roughly 60,000 clones, approximately 91% being singletons. V shed 5 bases and J shed 2 bases, with 10 bases lying between them. The CDR3 has 14 residues. Germline CDR1 is ENHRY and CDR2 is SYGVKD. The sequence was obtained from a man aged 55 to 69 with active COVID-19. Sequenced sample: peripheral blood. J is TRBJ1-5 and V is TRBV10-3; D possibly corresponds to TRBD1 (6 bases). For the CDR3, the DNA is TGTGCCATCAGTCTGACAGGAGGCAATCAGCCCCAGCATTTT. It translates to CAISLTGGNQPQHF.